The subject of this entry is one TCR beta chain. The antigen remains undetermined. Germline V gene lookup returns CDR1 MDHEN and CDR2 SYDVKM. The length of the CDR3 is 17 residues. V lost 5 bases and J 5 bases, leaving 22 bases between the germline ends. The entry originates in a study of shared clonotypes between healthy human individuals. Study-wide results and limits: Compared with memory subsets, naive subsets generally had larger estimated richness.

Replicate PCRs run on sorted subsets employed approximately 0.2 ug DNA, approximately 30,000 T cell genomes. The data were produced by immunoSEQ multiplex PCR, yet TCRdb's version contains in-frame clones alone and is incomplete. The top ten hold about 0.37% of the sample, which has approximately 2.1 million clones, over 90% seen once. V and J are TRBV28 and TRBJ1-5; D ambiguous. This clonotype was sampled from a man between 18 and 35 years old in good health. Some clones in this sample may be carry-over from other donors' samples. The specimen was naive CD4+ T cells from PBMCs. The subset denotes: CD45RA+ positively selected. CDR3: CASSKMGFGERDQPQHF. Written as DNA, the CDR3 is TGTGCCAGCAGTAAGATGGGGTTCGGGGAGAGAGATCAGCCCCAGCATTTT.